Presented here are 3 T cell receptor beta chains from one specimen sequenced in a study of T cell responses to AZD1222 COVID-19 vaccine. Measured with immunoSEQ multiplex PCR; TCRdb has only the in-frame clones, and not every one. This table holds 150,000 to 200,000 clones, around 88% found once. Sequences were derived from peripheral blood, sampled 28 days after the second AZD1222 dose. Receptors originate from an adult who received the AZD1222 COVID-19 vaccine.

This chain uses TRBV6-2 or TRBV6-3 with TRBJ1-1; TRBD1 matches at 7 bases. The V gene's germline CDR1 is MNHEY and CDR2 SVGEGT. V lost 2 bases to trimming and J lost 4 bases; unmatched junction nucleotides: 4. The CDR3 contains 14 residues. Here the CDR3 reads CASSYSQGVTEAFF. The CDR3 region has the DNA TGTGCCAGCAGTTACAGTCAGGGGGTCACTGAAGCTTTCTTT.

This chain uses TRBV13 with TRBJ1-1, with TRBD1 matching 7 bases. Germline CDR1 and CDR2: PRHDT and FYEKMQ (reference sequence). The V segment lost 4 bases and the J segment 1 base; nucleotides outside the gene matches: 3. The CDR3 contains 14 residues. The CDR3 DNA reads TGTGCCAGCAGCTCCCGGGACAGGAACACTGAAGCTTTCTTT. Translating it yields CASSSRDRNTEAFF.

V is TRBV3-1 (or the pseudogene TRBV3-2) and J is TRBJ1-2; possible D gene TRBD1, 6 bases. Trimming took 3 bases from V and 4 from J, leaving 15 bases between them. Per the germline V gene, CDR1 is LGHDT and CDR2 is YNNKEL (reference sequence). CDR3 length: 15 residues. The CDR3 region has the DNA TGTGCCAGCAGCCAGGCAGGGGTACGGGGCTATGGCTACACCTTC. Protein: CASSQAGVRGYGYTF.